Listed below are T cell receptor beta chains from one sample, sequenced in a study of blood T cell repertoires in COVID-19. Measured with immunoSEQ multiplex PCR; TCRdb has only the in-frame clones, and not every one. The table includes some 270,000 clones, approximately 86% detected once. Sequencing was carried out using peripheral blood. All receptors come from a woman aged 55-70 years who had recovered from COVID-19. CDR3s include the opening cysteine and the closing phenylalanine or tryptophan. D genes are given only for firm matches.

d_call cdr3_length v_call cdr3_aa
TRBD1 14 TRBV7-2 CASSQQGASGEQYF
TRBD2 14 TRBV28 CASFSSGGRETQYF
. 15 TRBV7-3 CASSLAGAPTDTQYF
. 15 TRBV12-2 CASRQKSGGYNEQFF
TRBD1 15 TRBV7-9 CASSLTGGTVYGYTF
TRBD1 14 TRBV28 CASSTPGGNQPQHF
TRBD1 14 TRBV4-1 CASSPSTRGGYAFF
TRBD2 15 TRBV3-1/TRBV3-2 CASSQESGAYNEQFF
TRBD1 13 TRBV29-1 CSGGQGVGYGYTF
TRBD1 13 TRBV7-9 CASLQGGNTEAFF
. 10 TRBV28 CAAANYGYTF
TRBD1 14 TRBV18 CASSPPEGALGYTF
. 15 TRBV5-1 CASSLGLVGTDTQYF
TRBD1 15 TRBV7-8 CASSRQGALNTEAFF
TRBD1 18 TRBV7-2 CASSWIRRGGQGGDTQYF
. 15 TRBV19 CASSRDGVLGETQYF
. 14 TRBV19 CASSISLSSYEQYF
TRBD1 15 TRBV7-9 CASSDGTGSIQPQHF
. 13 TRBV2 CASAGGGYQPQHF
TRBD2 16 TRBV6-6 CASSWEKRGGQETQYF
. 13 TRBV29-1 CSVTTLSGNTIYF
TRBD1 15 TRBV4-1 CASSRSTDRSYGYTF
. 10 TRBV20-1 CSATGDEQYF
TRBD2 18 TRBV11-3 CARGVRLAVTLAKNIQYF
. 17 TRBV21-1 CASSKKVLIRRLDGQYF
. 14 TRBV2 CASSSGPLTDTQYF
TRBD1 15 TRBV5-1 CASSLYRGVTGELFF
. 14 TRBV6-1 CASSEAGQGGEQYF
. 15 TRBV19 CASSIGGDSTDTQYF
TRBD2 15 TRBV7-9 CASSLVTSGGFEQYF
TRBD1 14 TRBV28 CASSPTTGTETQYF
TRBD1 13 TRBV4-2 CASNPTGITEAFF
. 15 TRBV6-5 CASSYRQAFQETQYF
. 12 TRBV3-1/TRBV3-2 CASSEQGQPQHF
. 11 TRBV28 CASSSPYEQYF
TRBD1 14 TRBV7-9 CASSFGTGVDEQYF
. 19 TRBV27 CASSLRTPFGGLGDEKLFF